This is a list of T cell receptor beta chains from one sample in a study of T cells in Graves' hyperthyroidism and ophthalmopathy. In TCRdb, the multiplex PCR reads were re-called with MiXCR into one record per CDR3 protein. The sample yields hundreds of thousands of distinct CDR3 sequences, around 15% seen once. The sample was blood. These receptors all stem from a woman aged 25 to 39 with Graves' hyperthyroidism. Each CDR3 is given without its conserved first and last residue. Some rows have no size entry. The others give once, few or many, or a class for an expanded clone.

clone_size: many
cdr3_length: 11
v_call: TRBV12-3/TRBV12-4
j_call: TRBJ2-3
cdr3_aa: ASTRRVTDTQY

clone_size: .
cdr3_length: 10
v_call: TRBV7-9
j_call: TRBJ1-6
cdr3_aa: ASSLATSPLH

clone_size: few
cdr3_length: 14
v_call: TRBV18
j_call: TRBJ1-2
cdr3_aa: ASSPKQIRQNYGYT

clone_size: many
cdr3_length: 11
v_call: TRBV30
j_call: TRBJ2-3
cdr3_aa: AWSYQRTDTQY

clone_size: many
cdr3_length: 14
v_call: TRBV6-4
j_call: TRBJ2-3
cdr3_aa: ASSDSTSGSTDTQY

clone_size: .
cdr3_length: 13
v_call: TRBV4-1
j_call: TRBJ1-6
cdr3_aa: ASSQARTVASPLH

clone_size: many
cdr3_length: 13
v_call: TRBV28
j_call: TRBJ2-5
cdr3_aa: ASSPGQGHVETQY

clone_size: many
cdr3_length: 12
v_call: TRBV5-1
j_call: TRBJ1-4
cdr3_aa: ASSLESTNEKLF

clone_size: many
cdr3_length: 14
v_call: TRBV30
j_call: TRBJ2-3
cdr3_aa: AWGSGQGPSVDTQY

clone_size: many
cdr3_length: 13
v_call: TRBV7-2
j_call: TRBJ2-3
cdr3_aa: ASSLVGGGTDTQY

clone_size: many
cdr3_length: 13
v_call: TRBV7-2
j_call: TRBJ2-3
cdr3_aa: ASSFGGGVTDTQY

clone_size: .
cdr3_length: 16
v_call: TRBV5-1
j_call: TRBJ2-1
cdr3_aa: ASRRGLAGSSSYNEQF

clone_size: .
cdr3_length: 12
v_call: TRBV16
j_call: TRBJ1-2
cdr3_aa: ASSQSDSGNGYT

clone_size: few
cdr3_length: 13
v_call: TRBV19
j_call: TRBJ1-1
cdr3_aa: ASRTGGGGKTEAF

clone_size: many
cdr3_length: 15
v_call: TRBV15
j_call: TRBJ2-1
cdr3_aa: ATSLTSGRAPYNEQF

clone_size: many
cdr3_length: 9
v_call: TRBV10-3
j_call: TRBJ2-7
cdr3_aa: AISPNYEQY

clone_size: .
cdr3_length: 10
v_call: TRBV5-1
j_call: TRBJ2-2
cdr3_aa: ASSGVPGELF

clone_size: .
cdr3_length: 16
v_call: TRBV3-2
j_call: TRBJ2-7
cdr3_aa: ASSQDSSGRAQDYEQY

clone_size: many
cdr3_length: 14
v_call: TRBV5-8
j_call: TRBJ2-5
cdr3_aa: ASSDPRESGLETQY

clone_size: few
cdr3_length: 12
v_call: TRBV11-2
j_call: TRBJ2-7
cdr3_aa: ASSLGLSFRQQY

clone_size: .
cdr3_length: 14
v_call: TRBV5-1
j_call: TRBJ2-1
cdr3_aa: ASSSTSTGRPNEQF

clone_size: few
cdr3_length: 13
v_call: TRBV7-6
j_call: TRBJ2-3
cdr3_aa: ASSRLLEGTDTQY

clone_size: many
cdr3_length: 12
v_call: TRBV20-1
j_call: TRBJ2-1
cdr3_aa: SARHPGGLNEQF

clone_size: many
cdr3_length: 13
v_call: TRBV28
j_call: TRBJ2-1
cdr3_aa: ASSWLYGGVDEQF

clone_size: many
cdr3_length: 15
v_call: TRBV7-8
j_call: TRBJ2-3
cdr3_aa: ASSWGQGQRATDTQY

clone_size: many
cdr3_length: 10
v_call: TRBV28
j_call: TRBJ1-1
cdr3_aa: ASGSSNTEAF

clone_size: many
cdr3_length: 15
v_call: TRBV7-2
j_call: TRBJ2-1
cdr3_aa: ASSPSIEAGLYNEQF

clone_size: many
cdr3_length: 13
v_call: TRBV29-1
j_call: TRBJ1-2
cdr3_aa: SVRDSGGWDYGYT

clone_size: many
cdr3_length: 15
v_call: TRBV6-2/TRBV6-3
j_call: TRBJ2-7
cdr3_aa: ASNRSGRETEIYEQY

clone_size: many
cdr3_length: 14
v_call: TRBV9
j_call: TRBJ2-1
cdr3_aa: ASSPGTSGYYNEQF

clone_size: many
cdr3_length: 10
v_call: TRBV20-1
j_call: TRBJ2-7
cdr3_aa: SARDLTYEQY

clone_size: few
cdr3_length: 15
v_call: TRBV7-9
j_call: TRBJ2-3
cdr3_aa: ASSRPVTGGSTDTQY

clone_size: .
cdr3_length: 13
v_call: TRBV12-3/TRBV12-4
j_call: TRBJ2-5
cdr3_aa: ASSLTGPLEETQY

clone_size: .
cdr3_length: 14
v_call: TRBV28
j_call: TRBJ2-3
cdr3_aa: ASSLSSGESPDTQY

clone_size: .
cdr3_length: 12
v_call: TRBV20-1
j_call: TRBJ1-2
cdr3_aa: SARDNDRAGGYT

clone_size: .
cdr3_length: 12
v_call: TRBV19
j_call: TRBJ2-1
cdr3_aa: ASSSGLVGNEQF

clone_size: few
cdr3_length: 13
v_call: TRBV10-3
j_call: TRBJ2-3
cdr3_aa: AIRETSGYTDTQY